The rows below give T cell receptor beta chains drawn from one sample of a study of blood T cell repertoires in COVID-19. Produced via immunoSEQ multiplex PCR; TCRdb's table is partial and in-frame only. The repertoire includes 400,000 or so clones, approximately 91% of them detected once, and less than 2% sits in the top ten. The specimen was peripheral blood. These receptors all come from a woman aged 40 to 50 with COVID-19, enrolled during active disease. The CDR3 runs from the conserved cysteine through the conserved F or W. Each record gives: V gene, D gene, clone size, J gene, CDR3 DNA, CDR3 protein. A D gene is named only where the DNA matches it firmly. Rows give clone size only sometimes, using once, few, many, or a class for an expanded clone.

>TRBV10-3|TRBD2|once|TRBJ2-5
TGTGCCACTTCGACTAGCGGAATAGAGACCCAGTACTTC
CATSTSGIETQYF
>TRBV7-3|NA|NA|TRBJ2-2
TGTGCCAGCAGCCTTTTCGCCGGGGAGCTGTTTTTT
CASSLFAGELFF
>TRBV6-2/TRBV6-3|NA|NA|TRBJ1-2
TGTGCCAGCAGTCCCCCACGGACAGCCAATGGCTACACCTTC
CASSPPRTANGYTF
>TRBV6-2/TRBV6-3|TRBD2|once|TRBJ2-3
TGTGCCAGCAGTGCCGGACTAGCGGGAGTAGATACGCAGTATTTT
CASSAGLAGVDTQYF
>TRBV11-2|NA|NA|TRBJ1-5
TGTGCCAGCAGCCTAGCGGGGTGGTTCAATCAGCCCCAGCATTTT
CASSLAGWFNQPQHF
>TRBV27|NA|NA|TRBJ1-6
TGTGCCAGCAGCACGGGACTATTAAATTCACCCCTCCACTTT
CASSTGLLNSPLHF
>TRBV30|TRBD2|NA|TRBJ2-1
TGTGCCTGGAGGGTAGCGGGGGGAATCAGCTCCTACAATGAGCAGTTCTTC
CAWRVAGGISSYNEQFF
>TRBV11-1|TRBD2|NA|TRBJ2-7
TGTGCCAGCAGCTTACAAGCGGGGGGGCATCCGGGCGAGCAGTACTTC
CASSLQAGGHPGEQYF
>TRBV19|NA|NA|TRBJ1-2
TGTGCCAGTAGTATCTTTTCTGCGAACCCCTATGGCTACACCTTC
CASSIFSANPYGYTF
>TRBV3-1/TRBV3-2|TRBD1|NA|TRBJ1-2
TGTGCCAGCAGCCAAGATTCAGTAGGGGACAGGGATTATGGCTACACCTTC
CASSQDSVGDRDYGYTF
>TRBV27|TRBD1|NA|TRBJ2-1
TGTGCCAGCAGTTCTCTCCGGGACAGCTCCTACAATGAGCAGTTCTTC
CASSSLRDSSYNEQFF
>TRBV6-2/TRBV6-3|NA|NA|TRBJ2-2
TGTGCCAGCAGTTACTCGGCAGGGGTCAGCGGGGAGCTGTTTTTT
CASSYSAGVSGELFF
>TRBV7-9|NA|NA|TRBJ1-1
TGTGCCAGCAGCTTTGACAGCGACACTGAAGCTTTCTTT
CASSFDSDTEAFF
>TRBV7-9|TRBD1|NA|TRBJ2-1
TGTGCCGCAGCCCTCAGGGGGCCCCCCTACAATGAGCAGTTCTTC
CAAALRGPPYNEQFF
>TRBV7-9|NA|NA|TRBJ1-2
TGTGCCAGCAGTGAGAGTCAGGGCGTAGGCTATGGCTACACCTTC
CASSESQGVGYGYTF
>TRBV28|NA|NA|TRBJ2-1
TGTGCCAGCAGTAGGGGATCAGCCTACAATGAGCAGTTCTTC
CASSRGSAYNEQFF
>TRBV5-1|TRBD2|NA|TRBJ2-7
TGCGCCAGCAGCTTGTTTCTAGCGGGAGGCGTGGGCTACGAGCAGTACTTC
CASSLFLAGGVGYEQYF
>TRBV27|NA|NA|TRBJ1-3
TGTGCCAGCAGTTTATATCCCGGGGGGGCGGCGGGAAACACCATATATTTT
CASSLYPGGAAGNTIYF
>TRBV10-3|NA|NA|TRBJ1-1
TGTGCCATCAGCGACAGGAACACTGAAGCTTTCTTT
CAISDRNTEAFF
>TRBV25-1|TRBD1|once|TRBJ1-3
TGTGCCAGCAGTGTGACAGGGGGCCCTGGAAACACCATATATTTT
CASSVTGGPGNTIYF
>TRBV14|TRBD1|NA|TRBJ1-4
TGTGCCAGCAGCCAAGATCTTTCCGGGACAGGATTTGCAACTAATGAAAAACTGTTTTTT
CASSQDLSGTGFATNEKLFF
>TRBV7-9|NA|NA|TRBJ2-2
TGTGCCAGCAGCTCCGGGACATCGAACACCGGGGAGCTGTTTTTT
CASSSGTSNTGELFF